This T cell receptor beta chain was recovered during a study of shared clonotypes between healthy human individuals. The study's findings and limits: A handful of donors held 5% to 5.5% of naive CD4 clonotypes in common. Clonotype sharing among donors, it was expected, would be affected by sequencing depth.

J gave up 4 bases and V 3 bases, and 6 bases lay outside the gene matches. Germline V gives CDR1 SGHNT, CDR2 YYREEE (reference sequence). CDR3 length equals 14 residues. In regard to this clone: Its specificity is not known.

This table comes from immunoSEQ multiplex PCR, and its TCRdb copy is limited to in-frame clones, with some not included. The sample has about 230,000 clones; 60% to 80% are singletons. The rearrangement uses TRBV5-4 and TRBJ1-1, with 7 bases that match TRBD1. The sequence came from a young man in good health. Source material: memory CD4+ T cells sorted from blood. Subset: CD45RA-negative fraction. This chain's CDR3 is CASSYGQVSTEAFF. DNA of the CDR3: TGTGCCAGCAGCTACGGACAGGTCAGCACTGAAGCTTTCTTT.